This TCR beta chain was sequenced for a study of blood T cell repertoires in COVID-19. Study-wide background: Sites in the United States, Italy and Spain provided acute and convalescent COVID-19 samples. T cells, B-cell-depleted T cells, or PBMCs provided the cDNA or gDNA that served as material.

Source study methods: Nucleated cell number was recorded as an estimate derived from reference gene primer amplification. The protocol was immunoSEQ multiplex PCR, while the TCRdb copy is restricted to in-frame clones and leaves out a portion. V and J calls and clone size are copied from that table; D and trimming were computed from the DNA. Here the sample spans about 91,000 clones, about 81% being singletons. Trimming left V 5 bases short and J 11 bases short, with 15 bases between. This CDR3 is built from 12 residues. Germline CDR1 is LGHNT and CDR2 is FRNRAP. The receptor's source is an older man with acute or convalescent COVID-19. The rearrangement joins TRBV12-5 to TRBJ1-1; no clear D gene. The sequencing input was peripheral blood. The CDR3 bases are TGTGCTAGTGGTCCGCTCGGGGTGGCGGCTTTCTTT. As protein: CASGPLGVAAFF. The full variable domain, rest sourced from reference TRBV12-5 and TRBJ1-1, is DARVTQTPRHKVTEMGQEVTMRCQPILGHNTVFWYRQTMMQGLELLAYFRNRAPLDDSGMPKDRFSAEMPDATLATLKIQPSEPRDSAVYFCASGPLGVAAFFGQGTRLTVV.